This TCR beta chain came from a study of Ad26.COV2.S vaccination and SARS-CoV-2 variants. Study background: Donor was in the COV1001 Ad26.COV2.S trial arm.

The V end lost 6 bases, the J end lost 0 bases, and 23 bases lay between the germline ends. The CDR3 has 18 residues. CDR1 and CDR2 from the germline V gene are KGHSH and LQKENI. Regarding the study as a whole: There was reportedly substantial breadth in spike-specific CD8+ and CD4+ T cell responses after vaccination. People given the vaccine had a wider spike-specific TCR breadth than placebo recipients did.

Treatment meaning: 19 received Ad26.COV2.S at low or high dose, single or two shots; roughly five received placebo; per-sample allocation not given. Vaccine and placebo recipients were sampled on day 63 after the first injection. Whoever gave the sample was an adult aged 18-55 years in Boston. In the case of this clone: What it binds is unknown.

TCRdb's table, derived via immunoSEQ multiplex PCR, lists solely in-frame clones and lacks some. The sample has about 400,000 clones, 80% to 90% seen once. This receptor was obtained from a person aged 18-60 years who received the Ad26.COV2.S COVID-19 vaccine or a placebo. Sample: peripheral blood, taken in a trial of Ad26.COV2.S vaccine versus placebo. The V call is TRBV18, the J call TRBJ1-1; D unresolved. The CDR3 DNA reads TGTGCCAGCTCGGGAAAATTAGGAAGCCCGAGCATGAACACTGAAGCTTTCTTT. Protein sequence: CASSGKLGSPSMNTEAFF.